The 9 T cell receptor beta chains reported below all come from one sample, sequenced in a study of cytomegalovirus exposure and HLA in healthy donors. Clones were read by immunoSEQ multiplex PCR, and TCRdb kept only the in-frame ones, dropping some. The sample contains some 130,000 clones, about 95% of which appear only once. The sequenced sample consisted of PBMCs. The receptors stem from a man younger than 35 in good health and CMV-seropositive.

This chain connects TRBV9 to TRBJ2-3; 8 bases align to TRBD2. J gave up 0 bases and V 4 bases, and 7 bases lay outside the gene matches. The CDR3 sequence is 16 residues long. CDR1 and CDR2 from the germline V gene are SGDLS and YYNGEE. The CDR3 loop is CASSPTSGTSTDTQYF. In DNA, the CDR3 is TGTGCCAGCAGCCCCACTAGCGGAACTAGCACAGATACGCAGTATTTT.

The chain employs TRBV9 and TRBJ2-1, with D perhaps matching TRBD2 (6 bases). This CDR3 is built from 15 residues. V lost 0 bases and J 3 bases, leaving 10 bases between the germline ends. Germline V gives CDR1 SGDLS, CDR2 YYNGEE. The chain's CDR3 is CASSVAGDHYNEQFF. The CDR3, as DNA: TGTGCCAGCAGCGTAGCGGGAGACCACTACAATGAGCAGTTCTTC.

The chain carries TRBV27 and TRBJ2-7, with TRBD2 matching 14 bases. CDR3 length: 15 amino acids. Germline loops: CDR1 MNHEY, CDR2 SMNVEV (reference sequence). Losses at the gene ends were 4 bases for V and 7 bases for J; bases not matched to a gene: 6. The CDR3 sequence is CASSSGTSGRGEQYF. CDR3 nucleotide sequence: TGTGCCAGCAGTTCGGGGACTAGCGGGAGAGGTGAGCAGTACTTC.

This clone was detected only once. The CDR3 reads CASSLRSGYYNEQFF. Written as DNA, the CDR3 is TGTGCCAGCAGCCTCAGGTCCGGTTACTACAATGAGCAGTTCTTC. The chain employs TRBV6-5 and TRBJ2-1, with D unresolved. The length of the CDR3 is 15 residues. Germline V CDR1 and CDR2: MNHEY, SVGAGI. Trimming left V 6 bases short and J 3 bases short, with 15 bases between.

This chain links TRBV7-3 with TRBJ2-2; D may be TRBD2 (6 bases). CDR3 length: 12 residues. V shed 2 bases and J shed 10 bases, with 8 bases lying between them. Per the germline V gene, CDR1 is SGHTA and CDR2 is FQGTGA. The CDR3 here is CASSLWGEELFF. The CDR3 nucleotides are TGTGCCAGCAGCTTATGGGGGGAGGAGCTGTTTTTT.

V is TRBV5-1 and J is TRBJ2-5; TRBD2 aligns across 8 bases. This CDR3 is 18 amino acids long. Germline loops: CDR1 SGHRS, CDR2 YFSETQ. The junction had 19 bases not matched to a gene; V was cut back by 4 bases and J by 5 bases. The CDR3 DNA reads as TGCGCCAGCAGCAGTGGTAGCGGGGAGGGAGCATCTCTGGAGACCCAGTACTTC. Protein product: CASSSGSGEGASLETQYF. Supplemented by reference TRBV5-1 and TRBJ2-5, the full variable domain reads KAGVTQTPRYLIKTRGQQVTLSCSPISGHRSVSWYQQTPGQGLQFLFEYFSETQRNKGNFPGRFSGRQFSNSRSEMNVSTLELGDSALYLCASSSGSGEGASLETQYFGPGTRLLVL.

The J gene is TRBJ2-7, the V gene TRBV5-1; no clear D gene. Trimming shortened V by 0 bases and J by 1 base, and 11 bases separated the two germline ends. Germline CDR1 reads SGHRS; CDR2 reads YFSETQ. The CDR3 runs to 15 residues. The chain's CDR3 is CASSLESSGSYEQYF. In DNA, the CDR3 is TGCGCCAGCAGCTTGGAAAGTTCCGGGTCCTACGAGCAGTACTTC.

The chain joins TRBV4-1 to TRBJ1-2; D call uncertain. The V end lost 1 base, the J end lost 8 bases, and 14 bases lay between the germline ends. The CDR3 totals 14 residues. CDR1 and CDR2 from the germline V gene are MGHRA and YSYEKL. CDR3 region: CASSQATRRSGYTF. The CDR3 DNA reads as TGCGCCAGCAGCCAAGCGACCCGGAGGTCGGGCTACACCTTC.

The chain carries TRBV4-1 and TRBJ1-3, with D possibly being TRBD1 (5 bases). Germline loops: CDR1 MGHRA, CDR2 YSYEKL. The CDR3 is 18 residues long. V dropped 3 bases and J dropped 0 bases, with 18 bases sitting between them. The DNA of the CDR3 is TGCGCCAGCAGCCAGGCCCGAGGGACTGCCGTCTCTGGAAACACCATATATTTT. Amino acids: CASSQARGTAVSGNTIYF.